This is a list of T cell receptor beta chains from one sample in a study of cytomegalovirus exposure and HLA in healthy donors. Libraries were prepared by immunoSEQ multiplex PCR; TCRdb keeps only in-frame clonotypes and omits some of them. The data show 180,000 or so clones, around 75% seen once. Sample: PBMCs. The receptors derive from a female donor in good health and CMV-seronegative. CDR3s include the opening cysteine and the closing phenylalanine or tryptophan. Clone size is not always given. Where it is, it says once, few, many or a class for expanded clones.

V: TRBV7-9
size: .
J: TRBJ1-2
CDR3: CASSLAPPADYGYTF

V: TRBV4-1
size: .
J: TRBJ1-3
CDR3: CASSQPGRTGVGNTIYF

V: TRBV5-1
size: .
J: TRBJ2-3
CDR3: CASSSGLAGGSTDTQYF

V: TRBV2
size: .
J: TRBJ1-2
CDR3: CASSDRGKQDGYTF

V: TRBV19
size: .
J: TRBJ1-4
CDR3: CASSLYIGQAPGKLFF

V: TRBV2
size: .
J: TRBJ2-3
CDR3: CASSADRGPTDTQYF

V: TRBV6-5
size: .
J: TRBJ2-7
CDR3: CASTGLQRGVYEQYF

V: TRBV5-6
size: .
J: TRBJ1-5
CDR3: CASSLGGRGLQPQHF

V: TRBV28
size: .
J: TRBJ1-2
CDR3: CASRTGSYGYTF

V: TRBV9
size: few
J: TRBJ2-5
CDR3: CASSVSSISGGLQETQYF

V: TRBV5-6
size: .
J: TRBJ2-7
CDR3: CASSRTSGSTRGGYEQYF

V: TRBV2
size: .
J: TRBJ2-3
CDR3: CASSIRRRRREQGRGTDTQYF

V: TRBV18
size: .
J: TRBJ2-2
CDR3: CASSIGLFSGELFF

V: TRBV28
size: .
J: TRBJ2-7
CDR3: CASSYPNRGSYEQYF

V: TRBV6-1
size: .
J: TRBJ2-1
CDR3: CASTEPGTSGNEQFF

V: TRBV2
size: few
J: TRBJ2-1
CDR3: CASSEWLAALGGQFF

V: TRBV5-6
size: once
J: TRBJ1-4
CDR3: CASSVPGQGNEKLFF

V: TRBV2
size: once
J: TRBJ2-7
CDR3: CASSRDRSSYEQYF

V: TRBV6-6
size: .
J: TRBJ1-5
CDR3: CASSYSIGGAQPQHF

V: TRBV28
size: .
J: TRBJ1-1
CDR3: CASSLSFGTGDKNTEAFF

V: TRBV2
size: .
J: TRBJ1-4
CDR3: CASNPGGGEKLFF

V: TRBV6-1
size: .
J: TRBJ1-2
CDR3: CASTDRGFYGYTF

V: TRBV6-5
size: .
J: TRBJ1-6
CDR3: CASSYLNRDSPLHF

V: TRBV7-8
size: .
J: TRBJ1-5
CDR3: CASSLAAGQGQPQHF

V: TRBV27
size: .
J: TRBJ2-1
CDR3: CASSKGTLRGNEQFF

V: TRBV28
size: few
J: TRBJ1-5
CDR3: CASSFSASGNQPQHF

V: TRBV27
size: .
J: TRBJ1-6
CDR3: CASSSGPGGPPLHF